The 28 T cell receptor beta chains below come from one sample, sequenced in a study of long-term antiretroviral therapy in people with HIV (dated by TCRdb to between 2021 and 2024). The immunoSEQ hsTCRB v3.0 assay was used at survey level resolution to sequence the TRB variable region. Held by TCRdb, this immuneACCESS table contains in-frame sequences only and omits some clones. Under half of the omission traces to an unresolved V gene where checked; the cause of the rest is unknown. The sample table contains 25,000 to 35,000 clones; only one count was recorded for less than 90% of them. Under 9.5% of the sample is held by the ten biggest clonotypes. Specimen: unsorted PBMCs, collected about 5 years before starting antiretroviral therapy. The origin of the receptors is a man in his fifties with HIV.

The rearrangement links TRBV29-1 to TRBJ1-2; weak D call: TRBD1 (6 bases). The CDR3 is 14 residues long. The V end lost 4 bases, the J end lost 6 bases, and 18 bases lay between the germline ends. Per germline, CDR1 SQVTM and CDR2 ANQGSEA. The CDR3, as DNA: TGCAGCGTTGTGGTCCGCTCAGGGGAGGATGGCTACACCTTC. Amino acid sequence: CSVVVRSGEDGYTF.

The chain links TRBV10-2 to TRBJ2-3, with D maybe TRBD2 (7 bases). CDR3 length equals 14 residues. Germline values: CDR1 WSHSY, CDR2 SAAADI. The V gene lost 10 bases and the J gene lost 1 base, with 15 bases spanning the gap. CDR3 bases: TGCGCCACGAACGAGGGGGGGGGCACAGATACGCAGTATTTT. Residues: CATNEGGGTDTQYF.

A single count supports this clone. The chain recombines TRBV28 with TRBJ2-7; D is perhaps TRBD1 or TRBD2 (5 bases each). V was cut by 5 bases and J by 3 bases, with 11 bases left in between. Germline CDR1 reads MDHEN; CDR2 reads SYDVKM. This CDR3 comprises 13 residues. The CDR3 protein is CASSPGPFYEQYF. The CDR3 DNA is TGTGCCAGCAGTCCGGGACCTTTCTACGAGCAGTACTTC.

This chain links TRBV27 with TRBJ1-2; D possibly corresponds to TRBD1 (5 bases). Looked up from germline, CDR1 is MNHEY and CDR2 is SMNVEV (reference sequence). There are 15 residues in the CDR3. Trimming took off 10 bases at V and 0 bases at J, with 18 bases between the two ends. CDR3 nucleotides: TGTGCCACCCTGGCTGTAGGGGAGGCTAACTATGGCTACACCTTC. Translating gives CATLAVGEANYGYTF.

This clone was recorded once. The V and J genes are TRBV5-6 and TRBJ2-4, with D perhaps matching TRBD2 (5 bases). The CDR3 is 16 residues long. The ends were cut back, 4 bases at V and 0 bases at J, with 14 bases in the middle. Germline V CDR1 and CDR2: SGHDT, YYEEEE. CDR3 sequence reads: CASSRVGERAKNIQYF. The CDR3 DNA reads TGTGCCAGCAGCCGGGTCGGGGAGCGAGCCAAAAACATTCAGTACTTC.

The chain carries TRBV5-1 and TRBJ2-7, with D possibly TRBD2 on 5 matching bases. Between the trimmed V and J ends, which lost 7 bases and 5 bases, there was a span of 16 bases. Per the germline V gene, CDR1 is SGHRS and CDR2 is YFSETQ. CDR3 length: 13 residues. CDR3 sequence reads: CASQQTTGNEQYF. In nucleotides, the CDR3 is TGCGCCAGCCAACAAACCACGGGGAACGAGCAGTACTTC. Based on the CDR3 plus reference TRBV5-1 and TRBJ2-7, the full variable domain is KAGVTQTPRYLIKTRGQQVTLSCSPISGHRSVSWYQQTPGQGLQFLFEYFSETQRNKGNFPGRFSGRQFSNSRSEMNVSTLELGDSALYLCASQQTTGNEQYFGPGTRLTVT.

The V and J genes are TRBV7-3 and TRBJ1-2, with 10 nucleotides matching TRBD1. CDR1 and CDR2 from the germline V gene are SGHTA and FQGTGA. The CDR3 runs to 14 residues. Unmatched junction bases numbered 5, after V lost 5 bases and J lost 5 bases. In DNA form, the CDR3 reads TGTGCCAGCAGCGCTGGGACAGGGGAGTATGGCTACACCTTC. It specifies CASSAGTGEYGYTF.

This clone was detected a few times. The CDR3 loop reads CAISGTKGAAGNEQFF. The CDR3 DNA reads as TGTGCCATCAGTGGGACTAAAGGGGCCGCGGGCAATGAGCAGTTCTTC. The chain joins TRBV10-3 to TRBJ2-1, with D maybe TRBD2 (6 bases). CDR1 is ENHRY, CDR2 SYGVKD, per germline. The CDR3 length is 16 residues. The V gene lost 4 bases and the J gene lost 6 bases, with 19 bases spanning the gap.

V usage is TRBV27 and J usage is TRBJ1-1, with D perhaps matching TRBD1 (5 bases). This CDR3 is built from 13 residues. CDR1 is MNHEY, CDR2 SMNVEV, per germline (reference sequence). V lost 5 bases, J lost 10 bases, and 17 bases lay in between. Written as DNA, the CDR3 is TGTGCCAGCAGTCATATCCTAGGGACCGGAGCTTTCTTT. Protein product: CASSHILGTGAFF.

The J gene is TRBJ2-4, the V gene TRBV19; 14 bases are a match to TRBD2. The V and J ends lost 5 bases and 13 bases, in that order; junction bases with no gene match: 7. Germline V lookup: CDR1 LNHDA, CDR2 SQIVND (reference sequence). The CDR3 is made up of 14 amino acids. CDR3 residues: CASSLGLAGGLQYF. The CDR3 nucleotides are TGTGCCAGTAGTTTAGGACTAGCGGGAGGCCTCCAGTACTTC.

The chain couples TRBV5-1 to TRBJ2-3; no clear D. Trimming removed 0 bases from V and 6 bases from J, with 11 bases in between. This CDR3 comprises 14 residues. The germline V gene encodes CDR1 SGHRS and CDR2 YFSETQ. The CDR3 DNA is TGCGCCAGCAGCTTGGATACGTTGTATGATACGCAGTATTTT. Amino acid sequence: CASSLDTLYDTQYF.

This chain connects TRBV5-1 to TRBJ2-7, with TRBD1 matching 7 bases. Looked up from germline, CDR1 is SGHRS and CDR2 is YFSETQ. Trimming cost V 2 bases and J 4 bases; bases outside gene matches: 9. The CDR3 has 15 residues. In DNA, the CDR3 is TGCGCCAGCAGCTTTACCGGACAGGACCTATACGAGCAGTACTTC. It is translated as CASSFTGQDLYEQYF.

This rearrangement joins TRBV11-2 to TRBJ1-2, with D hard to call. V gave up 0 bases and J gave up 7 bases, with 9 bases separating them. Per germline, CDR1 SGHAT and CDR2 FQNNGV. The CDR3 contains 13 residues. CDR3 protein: CASSLEGISGYTF. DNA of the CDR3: TGTGCCAGCAGCTTAGAGGGTATCTCTGGCTACACCTTC.

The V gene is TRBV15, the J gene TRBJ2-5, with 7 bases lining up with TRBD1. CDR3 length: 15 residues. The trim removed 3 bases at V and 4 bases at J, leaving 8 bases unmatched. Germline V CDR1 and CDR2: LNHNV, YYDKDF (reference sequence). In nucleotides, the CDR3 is TGTGCCACCAGCAGGAGGGGGACAGCCCGAGAGACCCAGTACTTC. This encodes CATSRRGTARETQYF.

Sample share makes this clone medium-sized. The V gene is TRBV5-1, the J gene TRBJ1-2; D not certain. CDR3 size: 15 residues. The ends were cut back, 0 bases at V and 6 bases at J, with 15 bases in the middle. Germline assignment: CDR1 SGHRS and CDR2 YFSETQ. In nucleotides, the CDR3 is TGCGCCAGCAGCTTGGCCGGGCAGGCCGGGAATGGCTACACCTTC. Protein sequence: CASSLAGQAGNGYTF.

The CDR3 is CASSPNPTGVETQYF. CDR3 bases: TGTGCCAGCAGCCCGAACCCAACAGGGGTGGAGACCCAGTACTTC. The chain has TRBV5-5 and TRBJ2-5; 7 nucleotides align to TRBD1. The CDR3 spans 15 residues. Germline V gene sequence: CDR1 SGHKS, CDR2 YYEKEE (reference sequence). Germline trimming cut 4 bases from V and 5 bases from J; bases unmatched to any gene: 11.

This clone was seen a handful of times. The CDR3 coding sequence is TGTGCCAGCAGTGAAGTAGGGGCAGGGGATCAGCCCCAGCATTTT. This encodes CASSEVGAGDQPQHF. V and J are TRBV6-1 and TRBJ1-5, with D possibly TRBD1 on 6 matching bases. This CDR3 region has 15 residues. The germline V gene encodes CDR1 MNHNS and CDR2 SASEGT. V dropped 1 base and J dropped 5 bases, with 12 bases sitting between them.

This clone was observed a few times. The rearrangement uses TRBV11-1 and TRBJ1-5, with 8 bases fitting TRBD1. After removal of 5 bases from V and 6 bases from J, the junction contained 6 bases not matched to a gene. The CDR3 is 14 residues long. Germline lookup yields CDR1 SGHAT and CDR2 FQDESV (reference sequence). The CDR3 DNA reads TGTGCCAGCAGCCAGGACAGGGAGGGTCAGCCCCAGCATTTT. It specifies CASSQDREGQPQHF.

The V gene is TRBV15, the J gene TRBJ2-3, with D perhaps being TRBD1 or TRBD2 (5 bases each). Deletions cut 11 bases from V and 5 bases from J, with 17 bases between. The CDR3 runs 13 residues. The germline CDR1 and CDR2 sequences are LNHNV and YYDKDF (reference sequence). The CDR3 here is CALSRDRRDTQYF. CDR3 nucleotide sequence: TGTGCCCTTTCCAGGGACCGACGAGATACGCAGTATTTT.

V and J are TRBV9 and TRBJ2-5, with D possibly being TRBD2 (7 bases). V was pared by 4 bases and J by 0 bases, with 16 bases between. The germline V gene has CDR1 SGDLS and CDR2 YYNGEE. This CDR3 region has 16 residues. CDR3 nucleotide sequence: TGTGCCAGCAGCCGGGGGGCACACCTGTACCAAGAGACCCAGTACTTC. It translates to CASSRGAHLYQETQYF.

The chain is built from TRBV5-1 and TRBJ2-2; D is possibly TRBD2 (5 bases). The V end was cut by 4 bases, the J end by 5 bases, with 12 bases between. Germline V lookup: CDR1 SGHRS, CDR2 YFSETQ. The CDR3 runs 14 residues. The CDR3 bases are TGCGCCAGCAGCGAAGGACTCTCTACCGGGGAGCTGTTTTTT. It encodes CASSEGLSTGELFF.

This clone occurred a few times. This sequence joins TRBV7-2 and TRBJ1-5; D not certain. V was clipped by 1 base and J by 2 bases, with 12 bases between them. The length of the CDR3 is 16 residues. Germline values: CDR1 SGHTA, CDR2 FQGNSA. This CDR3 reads CASSLVWSEGNQPQHF. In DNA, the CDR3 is TGTGCCAGCAGCTTAGTTTGGTCCGAAGGCAATCAGCCCCAGCATTTT.

For the CDR3, the DNA is TGTGCCAGCAGCTTGGGCAGGGGTAACTATGGCTACACCTTC. This sequence encodes CASSLGRGNYGYTF. The chain carries TRBV5-4 and TRBJ1-2; weak D call: TRBD1 (6 bases). The CDR3 is 14 residues long. V lost 0 bases and J 1 base, leaving 7 bases between the germline ends. Germline CDR1 SGHNT, CDR2 YYREEE (reference sequence).

The CDR3 nucleotides read TGCGCCAGCAGTGAGTCGAAGGACGGAAGTACCACTGAAGCTTTCTTT. Translating gives CASSESKDGSTTEAFF. V and J are TRBV10-1 and TRBJ1-1, with D hard to call. CDR1 WNHNN and CDR2 SYGVQD come from the germline V gene (reference sequence). The CDR3 runs 16 residues. V gave up 0 bases and J gave up 4 bases, with 15 bases separating them.

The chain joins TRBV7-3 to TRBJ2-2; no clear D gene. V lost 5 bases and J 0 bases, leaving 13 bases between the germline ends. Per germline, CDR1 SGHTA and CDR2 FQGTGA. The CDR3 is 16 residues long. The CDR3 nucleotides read TGTGCCAGCAGCCCGCTACGTGGATCGAACACCGGGGAGCTGTTTTTT. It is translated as CASSPLRGSNTGELFF.

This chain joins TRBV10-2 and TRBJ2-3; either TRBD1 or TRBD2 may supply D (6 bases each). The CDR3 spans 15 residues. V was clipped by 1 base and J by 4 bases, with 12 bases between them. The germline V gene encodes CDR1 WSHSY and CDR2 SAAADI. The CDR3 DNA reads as TGCGCCAGCAGTGAGTTCGGGGGCAAGCCAGATACGCAGTATTTT. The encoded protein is CASSEFGGKPDTQYF.

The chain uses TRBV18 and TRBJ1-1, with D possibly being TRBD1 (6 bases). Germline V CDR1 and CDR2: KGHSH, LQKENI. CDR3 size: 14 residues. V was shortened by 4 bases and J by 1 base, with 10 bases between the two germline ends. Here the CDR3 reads CASSLGGRNTEAFF. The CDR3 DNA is TGTGCCAGCTCACTGGGGGGCAGGAACACTGAAGCTTTCTTT.

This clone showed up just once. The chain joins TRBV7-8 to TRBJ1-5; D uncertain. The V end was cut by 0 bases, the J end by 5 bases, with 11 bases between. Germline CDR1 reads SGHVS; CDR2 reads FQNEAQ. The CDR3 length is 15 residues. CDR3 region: CASSLAVSSHQPQHF. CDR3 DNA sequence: TGTGCCAGCAGCTTAGCGGTCAGCTCTCATCAGCCCCAGCATTTT.